These T cell receptor beta chains were read from a single sample in a study of OX40 agonist ivuxolimab in advanced cancers. The method was immunoSEQ multiplex PCR; TCRdb's version includes in-frame clones alone and lacks a portion of them. The sample lists tens of thousands of clones; 87% were seen once. Material: CD4+ or CD8+ T cells sorted from blood, obtained in a trial of the OX40 agonist ivuxolimab. The receptors were gathered from an adult with an advanced solid tumor such as melanoma, head and neck, liver or kidney cancer. CDR3s include the opening cysteine and the closing phenylalanine or tryptophan. Fields, in order: D gene, clone size, J gene, V gene, CDR3 protein, CDR3 DNA. The D gene is left open where the match is weak. The size of a clone is reported for some rows only, either as once, few or many, or as a class for expanded clones.

D gene: TRBD1; clone size: NA; J gene: TRBJ2-3; V gene: TRBV14; CDR3 protein: CASSKRGPRTDTQYF; CDR3 DNA: TGTGCCAGCAGCAAGAGGGGGCCCCGCACAGATACGCAGTATTTT
D gene: TRBD1; clone size: NA; J gene: TRBJ1-2; V gene: TRBV5-3; CDR3 protein: CARRHGTGDYGYTF; CDR3 DNA: TGTGCCAGAAGGCACGGGACAGGGGACTATGGCTACACCTTC
D gene: TRBD2; clone size: once; J gene: TRBJ2-1; V gene: TRBV11-2; CDR3 protein: CASSLDTSGGSYNEQFF; CDR3 DNA: TGTGCCAGCAGCTTAGACACTAGCGGGGGATCATACAATGAGCAGTTCTTC
D gene: NA; clone size: few; J gene: TRBJ2-7; V gene: TRBV27; CDR3 protein: CASSFRGYEQYF; CDR3 DNA: TGTGCCAGCAGTTTTCGGGGCTACGAGCAGTACTTC
D gene: NA; clone size: NA; J gene: TRBJ1-1; V gene: TRBV9; CDR3 protein: CASSRGTGVTEAFF; CDR3 DNA: TGTGCCAGCAGCAGAGGGACGGGGGTGACTGAAGCTTTCTTT
D gene: TRBD1; clone size: NA; J gene: TRBJ1-1; V gene: TRBV19; CDR3 protein: CASSDRGYTEAFF; CDR3 DNA: TGTGCCAGTTCGGACAGGGGATACACTGAAGCTTTCTTT
D gene: TRBD1; clone size: NA; J gene: TRBJ1-2; V gene: TRBV19; CDR3 protein: CASSIERGTAYGYTF; CDR3 DNA: TGTGCCAGTAGTATAGAGAGGGGGACAGCTTATGGCTACACCTTC
D gene: TRBD1; clone size: NA; J gene: TRBJ1-3; V gene: TRBV10-3; CDR3 protein: CATSGTADGNTIYF; CDR3 DNA: TGTGCCACCTCCGGGACAGCTGATGGAAACACCATATATTTT
D gene: NA; clone size: NA; J gene: TRBJ1-1; V gene: TRBV10-1; CDR3 protein: CASSESEVLNTEAFF; CDR3 DNA: TGCGCCAGCAGTGAGTCGGAGGTTTTGAACACTGAAGCTTTCTTT
D gene: NA; clone size: NA; J gene: TRBJ1-2; V gene: TRBV29-1; CDR3 protein: CSVDRGTVYGYTF; CDR3 DNA: TGCAGCGTTGACAGGGGCACCGTGTATGGCTACACCTTC
D gene: NA; clone size: NA; J gene: TRBJ1-4; V gene: TRBV18; CDR3 protein: CASSLLQDLNEKLFF; CDR3 DNA: TGTGCCAGCTCTCTCCTACAGGACCTAAATGAAAAACTGTTTTTT
D gene: TRBD1; clone size: NA; J gene: TRBJ2-5; V gene: TRBV19; CDR3 protein: CASSASQGARETQYF; CDR3 DNA: TGTGCCAGTAGTGCGTCTCAGGGGGCAAGAGAGACCCAGTACTTC
D gene: NA; clone size: once; J gene: TRBJ2-4; V gene: TRBV18; CDR3 protein: CASSPTGDLAKNIQYF; CDR3 DNA: TGTGCCAGCTCACCGACAGGAGACTTAGCCAAAAACATTCAGTACTTC
D gene: NA; clone size: NA; J gene: TRBJ1-2; V gene: TRBV30; CDR3 protein: CAWVRGHQRNGYTF; CDR3 DNA: TGTGCCTGGGTGCGGGGACACCAACGAAATGGCTACACCTTC
D gene: NA; clone size: NA; J gene: TRBJ2-2; V gene: TRBV5-6; CDR3 protein: CASSFRSNTGELFF; CDR3 DNA: TGTGCCAGCAGCTTCAGATCGAACACCGGGGAGCTGTTTTTT
D gene: NA; clone size: NA; J gene: TRBJ2-2; V gene: TRBV19; CDR3 protein: CATRPGGATGELFF; CDR3 DNA: TGTGCCACACGCCCAGGGGGGGCCACCGGGGAGCTGTTTTTT
D gene: NA; clone size: NA; J gene: TRBJ1-6; V gene: TRBV9; CDR3 protein: CASSVDPGPRNSPLHF; CDR3 DNA: TGTGCCAGCAGCGTAGACCCCGGGCCCCGGAATTCACCCCTCCACTTT
D gene: TRBD1; clone size: few; J gene: TRBJ1-1; V gene: TRBV13; CDR3 protein: CASSRDRGPRGAFF; CDR3 DNA: TGTGCCAGCAGTCGGGACAGGGGGCCCCGTGGGGCTTTCTTT
D gene: TRBD1; clone size: NA; J gene: TRBJ2-1; V gene: TRBV10-1; CDR3 protein: CAGIIGQGAYNEQFF; CDR3 DNA: TGCGCCGGAATAATTGGACAGGGGGCCTACAATGAGCAGTTCTTC
D gene: TRBD1; clone size: NA; J gene: TRBJ2-7; V gene: TRBV2; CDR3 protein: CASSELGGTGQTYEQYF; CDR3 DNA: TGTGCCAGCAGCGAATTGGGGGGGACAGGGCAGACCTACGAGCAGTACTTC
D gene: TRBD1; clone size: once; J gene: TRBJ1-3; V gene: TRBV2; CDR3 protein: CASSDRDRAGNTIYF; CDR3 DNA: TGTGCCAGCAGTGACCGAGACAGGGCGGGAAACACCATATATTTT
D gene: NA; clone size: NA; J gene: TRBJ1-4; V gene: TRBV5-6; CDR3 protein: CASSLWPYNEKLFF; CDR3 DNA: TGTGCCAGCAGCTTGTGGCCCTATAATGAAAAACTGTTTTTT
D gene: TRBD1; clone size: few; J gene: TRBJ2-2; V gene: TRBV5-4; CDR3 protein: CASSLVQGDTGELFF; CDR3 DNA: TGTGCCAGCAGCTTGGTTCAGGGGGACACCGGGGAGCTGTTTTTT
D gene: NA; clone size: few; J gene: TRBJ1-2; V gene: TRBV15; CDR3 protein: CATSRDRGYPNYGYTF; CDR3 DNA: TGTGCCACCAGCAGAGATCGGGGGTACCCTAACTATGGCTACACCTTC
D gene: NA; clone size: NA; J gene: TRBJ1-4; V gene: TRBV5-5; CDR3 protein: CASNSDRTSNEKLFF; CDR3 DNA: TGTGCCAGCAACTCTGACAGGACGTCTAATGAAAAACTGTTTTTT
D gene: TRBD1; clone size: NA; J gene: TRBJ1-6; V gene: TRBV6-4; CDR3 protein: CASSDLTGQGTQSPLHF; CDR3 DNA: TGTGCCAGCAGTGACTTAACAGGACAGGGAACACAATCACCCCTCCACTTT
D gene: NA; clone size: NA; J gene: TRBJ2-1; V gene: TRBV5-1; CDR3 protein: CASKIQGYNEQFF; CDR3 DNA: TGCGCCAGCAAAATCCAGGGTTACAATGAGCAGTTCTTC
D gene: TRBD1; clone size: NA; J gene: TRBJ1-1; V gene: TRBV27; CDR3 protein: CASSRDRGLRTEAFF; CDR3 DNA: TGTGCCAGCAGTCGCGACAGGGGGCTAAGGACTGAAGCTTTCTTT
D gene: NA; clone size: NA; J gene: TRBJ2-3; V gene: TRBV6-6; CDR3 protein: CASSPGTITDTQYF; CDR3 DNA: TGTGCCAGCAGTCCCGGGACCATCACAGATACGCAGTATTTT
D gene: NA; clone size: NA; J gene: TRBJ2-2; V gene: TRBV6-5; CDR3 protein: CASSFQANTGELFF; CDR3 DNA: TGTGCCAGCAGTTTCCAGGCGAACACCGGGGAGCTGTTTTTT
D gene: NA; clone size: NA; J gene: TRBJ1-5; V gene: TRBV5-1; CDR3 protein: CASSVDGRQPQHF; CDR3 DNA: TGCGCCAGCAGCGTCGATGGGAGGCAGCCCCAGCATTTT
D gene: NA; clone size: NA; J gene: TRBJ1-4; V gene: TRBV4-2; CDR3 protein: CASSQNRVIEKLFF; CDR3 DNA: TGTGCCAGCAGCCAAAACAGAGTAATTGAAAAACTGTTTTTT
D gene: TRBD1; clone size: NA; J gene: TRBJ2-7; V gene: TRBV5-1; CDR3 protein: CASQTGTGAYEQYF; CDR3 DNA: TGCGCCAGCCAAACCGGGACAGGGGCCTACGAGCAGTACTTC
D gene: NA; clone size: NA; J gene: TRBJ2-1; V gene: TRBV4-1; CDR3 protein: CASSQGGRGPGYNEQFF; CDR3 DNA: TGCGCCAGCAGCCAAGGCGGGCGAGGTCCAGGCTACAATGAGCAGTTCTTC
D gene: NA; clone size: NA; J gene: TRBJ1-1; V gene: TRBV11-2; CDR3 protein: CASSSERWAGEAFF; CDR3 DNA: TGTGCCAGCAGCTCGGAGCGCTGGGCGGGTGAAGCTTTCTTT
D gene: TRBD1; clone size: NA; J gene: TRBJ2-7; V gene: TRBV7-2; CDR3 protein: CASSLVPTGMGYEQYF; CDR3 DNA: TGTGCCAGCAGCTTAGTCCCGACAGGGATGGGCTACGAGCAGTACTTC
D gene: NA; clone size: NA; J gene: TRBJ1-1; V gene: TRBV11-3; CDR3 protein: CASSLGRGNTEAFF; CDR3 DNA: TGTGCCAGCAGCTTGGGCAGGGGGAACACTGAAGCTTTCTTT
D gene: NA; clone size: NA; J gene: TRBJ1-5; V gene: TRBV11-2; CDR3 protein: CASMGGGQNSNQPQHF; CDR3 DNA: TGTGCCAGCATGGGCGGCGGCCAGAACTCAAATCAGCCCCAGCATTTT
D gene: NA; clone size: NA; J gene: TRBJ1-2; V gene: TRBV6-5; CDR3 protein: CASSRDGGYGYTF; CDR3 DNA: TGTGCCAGCAGTCGAGACGGGGGCTATGGCTACACCTTC
D gene: NA; clone size: NA; J gene: TRBJ2-3; V gene: TRBV5-4; CDR3 protein: CASSRDPYTDTQYF; CDR3 DNA: TGTGCCAGCAGCCGTGATCCCTACACAGATACGCAGTATTTT
D gene: NA; clone size: NA; J gene: TRBJ1-2; V gene: TRBV25-1; CDR3 protein: CASSEYTQGRGYTF; CDR3 DNA: TGTGCCAGCAGTGAATATACACAGGGACGTGGCTACACCTTC
D gene: NA; clone size: NA; J gene: TRBJ1-2; V gene: TRBV6-5; CDR3 protein: CASSSGAHYGYTF; CDR3 DNA: TGTGCCAGCAGCTCAGGGGCCCACTATGGCTACACCTTC
D gene: TRBD1; clone size: NA; J gene: TRBJ2-5; V gene: TRBV6-6; CDR3 protein: CASSRQGTETQYF; CDR3 DNA: TGTGCCAGCAGCCGACAGGGGACGGAGACCCAGTACTTC
D gene: NA; clone size: NA; J gene: TRBJ1-3; V gene: TRBV5-1; CDR3 protein: CASSLFAASAGNTIYF; CDR3 DNA: TGCGCCAGCAGCCTCTTTGCAGCCTCGGCCGGAAACACCATATATTTT
D gene: NA; clone size: NA; J gene: TRBJ2-6; V gene: TRBV4-3; CDR3 protein: CASSYGTPGANVLTF; CDR3 DNA: TGCGCCAGCAGCTACGGGACACCCGGGGCCAACGTCCTGACTTTC
D gene: NA; clone size: NA; J gene: TRBJ2-7; V gene: TRBV28; CDR3 protein: CASSLSQAGQYF; CDR3 DNA: TGTGCCAGCAGTTTAAGTCAGGCGGGGCAGTACTTC
D gene: TRBD1; clone size: once; J gene: TRBJ2-7; V gene: TRBV2; CDR3 protein: CASSRQGKNEQYF; CDR3 DNA: TGTGCCAGCAGCCGACAGGGCAAAAACGAGCAGTACTTC
D gene: TRBD2; clone size: NA; J gene: TRBJ2-3; V gene: TRBV6-5; CDR3 protein: CASRRGSTDTQYF; CDR3 DNA: TGTGCCAGCAGGCGGGGGAGCACAGATACGCAGTATTTT
D gene: NA; clone size: NA; J gene: TRBJ2-7; V gene: TRBV29-1; CDR3 protein: CSVRQTYEQYF; CDR3 DNA: TGCAGCGTACGACAGACTTACGAGCAGTACTTC
D gene: TRBD1; clone size: NA; J gene: TRBJ2-3; V gene: TRBV19; CDR3 protein: CASSINRQGPVADTQYF; CDR3 DNA: TGTGCCAGTAGTATAAATCGACAGGGACCGGTGGCAGATACGCAGTATTTT
D gene: TRBD1; clone size: once; J gene: TRBJ1-1; V gene: TRBV7-3; CDR3 protein: CASSRQGGVNTEAFF; CDR3 DNA: TGTGCCAGCAGCCGACAGGGAGGGGTGAACACTGAAGCTTTCTTT
D gene: NA; clone size: NA; J gene: TRBJ1-2; V gene: TRBV25-1; CDR3 protein: CASSEQGRDGYTF; CDR3 DNA: TGTGCCAGCAGTGAACAGGGGAGGGATGGCTACACCTTC
D gene: TRBD1; clone size: NA; J gene: TRBJ1-2; V gene: TRBV5-6; CDR3 protein: CASSSPGQGAGRGYTF; CDR3 DNA: TGTGCCAGCAGCTCGCCGGGACAGGGGGCAGGACGAGGCTACACCTTC
D gene: NA; clone size: NA; J gene: TRBJ2-1; V gene: TRBV30; CDR3 protein: CAGGRQFSYNEQFF; CDR3 DNA: TGTGCCGGAGGGAGGCAATTCTCCTACAATGAGCAGTTCTTC
D gene: NA; clone size: NA; J gene: TRBJ1-6; V gene: TRBV7-8; CDR3 protein: CASSPREGEVSPLHF; CDR3 DNA: TGTGCCAGCAGCCCTAGGGAGGGAGAAGTCTCACCCCTCCACTTT